This T cell receptor (beta chain) is from a study of blood T cell repertoires in COVID-19. Study summary: Acute and convalescent COVID-19 specimens originated in the United States, Italy and Spain. In each case, the material was cDNA or gDNA derived from T cells, B-cell-depleted T cells, or PBMCs.

Deletions cut 0 bases from V and 0 bases from J, with 10 bases between. This CDR3 region has 16 residues. CDR1 and CDR2 (germline): SGHKS, YYEKEE (reference sequence). Authors' methods: Using reference gene primer amplification, nucleated cell counts were estimated. Here immunoSEQ multiplex PCR was the method, and the copy in TCRdb shows in-frame clones only, minus some. Clone size and the V and J calls come from that table; the DNA yielded D and trimming. The table records more than 110,000 clones, around 76% of them present only once. This receptor was taken from a man older than 75 with acute or convalescent COVID-19. The chain recombines TRBV5-5 with TRBJ1-3; perhaps TRBD1 as D (5 bases). Sample: peripheral blood. CDR3 sequence: CASSLAQGSSGNTIYF. The DNA of the CDR3 is TGTGCCAGCAGCTTGGCTCAGGGCAGCTCTGGAAACACCATATATTTT.